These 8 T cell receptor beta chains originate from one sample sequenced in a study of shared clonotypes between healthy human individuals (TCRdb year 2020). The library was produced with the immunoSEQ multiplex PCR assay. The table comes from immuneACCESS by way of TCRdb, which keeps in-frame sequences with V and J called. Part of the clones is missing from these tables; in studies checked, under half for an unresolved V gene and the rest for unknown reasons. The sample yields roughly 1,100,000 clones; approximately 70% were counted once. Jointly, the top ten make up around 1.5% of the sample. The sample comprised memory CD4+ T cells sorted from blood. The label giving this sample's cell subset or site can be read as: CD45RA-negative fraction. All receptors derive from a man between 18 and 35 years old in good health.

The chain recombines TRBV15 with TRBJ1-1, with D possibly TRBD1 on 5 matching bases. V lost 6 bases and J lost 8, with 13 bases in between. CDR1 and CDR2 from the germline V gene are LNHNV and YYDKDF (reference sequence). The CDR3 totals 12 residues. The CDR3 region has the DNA TGTGCCACCAGGAGGGAGGGGCACGAAGCTTTCTTT. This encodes CATRREGHEAFF.

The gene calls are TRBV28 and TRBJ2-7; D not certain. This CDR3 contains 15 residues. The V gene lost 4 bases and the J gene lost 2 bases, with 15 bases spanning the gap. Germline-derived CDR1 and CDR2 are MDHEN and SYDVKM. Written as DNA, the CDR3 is TGTGCCAGCAGTTCTCTCGGGCAGGCGCCCTACGAGCAGTACTTC. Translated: CASSSLGQAPYEQYF.

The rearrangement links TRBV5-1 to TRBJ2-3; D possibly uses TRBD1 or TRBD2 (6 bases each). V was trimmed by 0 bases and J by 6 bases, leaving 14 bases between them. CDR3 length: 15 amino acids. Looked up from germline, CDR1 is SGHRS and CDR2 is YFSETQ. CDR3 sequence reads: CASSLDGGLADTQYF. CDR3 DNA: TGCGCCAGCAGCTTGGATGGGGGGCTGGCCGATACGCAGTATTTT.

CDR3 DNA: TGTGCCAGCAGTTACTCGAGACTAGCGGGGGTCCACGAGCAGTACTTC. It encodes CASSYSRLAGVHEQYF. The V gene is TRBV6-5, the J gene TRBJ2-7; TRBD2 matches 12 bases. The length of the CDR3 is 16 residues. Germline V CDR1 and CDR2: MNHEY, SVGAGI. V gave up 0 bases and J gave up 5 bases; unmatched junction bases: 5.

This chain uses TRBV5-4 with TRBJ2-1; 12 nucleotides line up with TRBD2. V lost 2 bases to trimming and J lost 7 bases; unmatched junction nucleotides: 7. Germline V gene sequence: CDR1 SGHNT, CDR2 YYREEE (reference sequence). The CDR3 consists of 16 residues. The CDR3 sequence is CASSLPLAGGWNEQFF. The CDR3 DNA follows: TGTGCCAGCAGCTTACCACTAGCGGGAGGATGGAATGAGCAGTTCTTC.

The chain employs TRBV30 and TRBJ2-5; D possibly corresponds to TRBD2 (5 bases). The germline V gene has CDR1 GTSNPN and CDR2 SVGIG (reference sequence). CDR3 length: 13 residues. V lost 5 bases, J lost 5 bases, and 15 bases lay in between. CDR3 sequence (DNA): TGTGCCTGGCAGAGGGCTAGTGGTGAGACCCAGTACTTC. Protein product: CAWQRASGETQYF.

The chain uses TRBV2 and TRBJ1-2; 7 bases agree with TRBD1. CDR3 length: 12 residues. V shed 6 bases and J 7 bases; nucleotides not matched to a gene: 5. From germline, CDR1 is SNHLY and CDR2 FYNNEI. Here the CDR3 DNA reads TGTGCCAGCAGCCTCAGACAGGGTGGCTACACCTTC. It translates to CASSLRQGGYTF.

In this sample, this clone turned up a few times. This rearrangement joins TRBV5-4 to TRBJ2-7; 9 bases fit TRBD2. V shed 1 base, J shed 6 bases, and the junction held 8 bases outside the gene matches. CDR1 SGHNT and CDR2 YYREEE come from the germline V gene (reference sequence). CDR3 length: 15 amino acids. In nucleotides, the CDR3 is TGTGCCAGCAGCTTGCCGGGACTAGCCAATATCGAGCAGTACTTC. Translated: CASSLPGLANIEQYF.